This T cell receptor beta chain derives from a study of cytomegalovirus exposure and HLA in healthy donors. The study's findings and limits: Confirmation was obtained in vitro that three CMV-associated chains are specific for CMV antigens. Cytomegalovirus status, reportedly, was diagnosed with high specificity and sensitivity by the classifier. Within the 100 to 150 validation repertoires, first-cohort TCR clusters tended to co-occur, according to a later analysis.

Per the germline V gene, CDR1 is SGHRS and CDR2 is YFSETQ. Deletions cut 0 bases from V and 4 bases from J, with 5 bases between. The CDR3 has 13 amino acids. Profiling relied on immunoSEQ multiplex PCR, and the TCRdb table lists in-frame clones only, not all of them. Among about 250,000 clones listed, over 75% were seen once. With respect to this clone: The antigen remains unidentified. At the DNA level, this CDR3 is encoded by other sequences in the same sample as well.

This receptor was obtained from a man younger than 30 in good health and CMV-seropositive. The chain couples TRBV5-1 to TRBJ1-5; D ambiguous. Sequencing was done on a sample of PBMCs. The CDR3 reads CASSLDGNQPQHF. The CDR3 DNA reads TGCGCCAGCAGCTTGGACGGAAATCAGCCCCAGCATTTT.